The clone carrying this T cell receptor beta chain was observed a single time. The antigen is not known. All donors were Caucasian adults living in Nashville, Tennessee. The entry originates in a study of shared clonotypes between healthy human individuals. General study results and limits: A few donors showed sharing of about 5.5% of naive CD4 clonotypes. The donor pool, a small one, limited the genetic and exposure-history diversity represented. Estimated clonotype richness was generally higher in naive than memory subsets.

Assay: immunoSEQ multiplex PCR; the TCRdb copy retains only in-frame clones and omits some. Seen here are around 510,000 clones, approximately 95% observed once, and the top ten hold approximately 0.067%. Germline CDR1 reads SGHRS; CDR2 reads YFSETQ. CDR3 length equals 15 residues. V gave up 5 bases and J gave up 3 bases; unmatched junction bases: 6. The sequence came from a woman in her 30s in good health. Sequencing was carried out using naive CD4+ T cells sorted from blood. Specified subset: CD45RA+ positively selected. The chain is built from TRBV5-1 and TRBJ2-7; 12 bases agree with TRBD2. The DNA for the CDR3 is TGCGCCAGCAGAGCCGGGACTAGCGGGTACTACGAGCAGTACTTC. This codes for CASRAGTSGYYEQYF. The full variable domain, its missing parts supplied by reference TRBV5-1 and TRBJ2-7, is KAGVTQTPRYLIKTRGQQVTLSCSPISGHRSVSWYQQTPGQGLQFLFEYFSETQRNKGNFPGRFSGRQFSNSRSEMNVSTLELGDSALYLCASRAGTSGYYEQYFGPGTRLTVT.